This TCR beta chain was sequenced in a study of tumor-infiltrating lymphocytes in primary liver carcinoma. At the level of the study: Men as well as women, aged 30 to 69 years, made up the patients.

The template, approximately 500 ng total RNA, yielded TCR beta cDNA made with a constant-region primer. Three nested multiplex PCR rounds of slightly modified ARM-PCR generated TCR beta libraries. TRBV1-TRBV30 forward primers and a C-beta reverse primer were used in the first two PCR rounds, which each ran for 9 to 10 cycles. TCRdb reprocessed the multiplex PCR reads with MiXCR, giving one entry per CDR3 protein. The sample comprises some 130,000 distinct CDR3 sequences, approximately 68% of which are singletons, and 7.5% to 10% rests with the top ten. General study points: Top-250-clone fractions were significantly higher in tumors than in blood (p = 0.039).

This CDR3 is built from 15 residues. Deletions cut 2 bases from V and 5 bases from J, with 12 bases between. Germline V CDR1 and CDR2: SNHLY, FYNNEI. This clonotype showed up just a few times. Its cognate antigen is unknown. Total RNA and DNA came together from approximately 20-30 mg of bulk tissue without cell sorting. The TCR comes from a woman aged 55-75 years with primary liver carcinoma and hepatitis B virus infection. The specimen sequenced was tumor-adjacent normal liver tissue. The gene calls are TRBV2 and TRBJ1-4; tentative D call: TRBD1 (5 bases). The CDR3 DNA sequence: TGTGCCAGCAGTGAAATCGGGCAGGGAAATGAAAAACTGTTTTTT. Translation: CASSEIGQGNEKLFF.